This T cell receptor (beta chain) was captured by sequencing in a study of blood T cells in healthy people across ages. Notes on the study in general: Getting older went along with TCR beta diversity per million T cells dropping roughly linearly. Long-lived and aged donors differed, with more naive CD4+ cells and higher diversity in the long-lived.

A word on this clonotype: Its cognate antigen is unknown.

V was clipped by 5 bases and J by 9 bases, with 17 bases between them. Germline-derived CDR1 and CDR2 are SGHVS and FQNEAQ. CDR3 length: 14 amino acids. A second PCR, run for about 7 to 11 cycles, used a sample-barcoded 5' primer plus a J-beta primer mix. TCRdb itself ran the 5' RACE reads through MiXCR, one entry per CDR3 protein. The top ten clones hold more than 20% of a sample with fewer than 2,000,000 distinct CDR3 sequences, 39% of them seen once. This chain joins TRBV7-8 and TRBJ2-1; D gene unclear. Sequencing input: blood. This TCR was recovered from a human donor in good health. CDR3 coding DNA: TGTGCCAGCAGCCCTCGTATAGCTGACGGTGAGCAGTTCTTC. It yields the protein CASSPRIADGEQFF.